The clone carrying this T cell receptor (beta chain) has only a few counts. Germline-derived CDR1 and CDR2 are KGHSH and LQKENI. The V end lost 2 bases, the J end lost 0 bases, and 8 bases lay between the germline ends. This CDR3 comprises 15 residues. TCRdb passed the RT-PCR reads through MiXCR, listing each CDR3 protein once. The table shows around 700,000 distinct CDR3 sequences, with 14% occurring only once. The clonotype originates from a female donor in good health, serving as a healthy control. Sequenced: memory CD4+ T cells from blood. The chain joins TRBV18 to TRBJ1-3; D is unresolved. The CDR3 DNA follows: TGTGCCAGCTCACCATTGGAGGTCTCTGGAAACACCATATATTTT. Translating gives CASSPLEVSGNTIYF.